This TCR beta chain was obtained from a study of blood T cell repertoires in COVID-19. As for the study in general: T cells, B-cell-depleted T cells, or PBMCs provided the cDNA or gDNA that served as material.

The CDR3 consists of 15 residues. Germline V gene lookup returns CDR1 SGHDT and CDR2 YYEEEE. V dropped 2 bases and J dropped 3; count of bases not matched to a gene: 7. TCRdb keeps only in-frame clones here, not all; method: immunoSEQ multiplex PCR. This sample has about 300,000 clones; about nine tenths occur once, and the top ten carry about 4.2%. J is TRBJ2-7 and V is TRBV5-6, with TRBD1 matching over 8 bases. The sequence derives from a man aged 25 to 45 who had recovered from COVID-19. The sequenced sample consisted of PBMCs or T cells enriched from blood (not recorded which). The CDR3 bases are TGTGCCAGCAGCTTACCGGGACAGGACATCTACGAGCAGTACTTC. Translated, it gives CASSLPGQDIYEQYF.